This T cell receptor beta chain was sequenced for a study of cytomegalovirus exposure and HLA in healthy donors. Researchers ran the PCR with 60 Vbeta and 13 Jbeta primers. Assay: immunoSEQ multiplex PCR; the TCRdb copy retains only in-frame clones and omits some. The repertoire holds roughly 96,000 clones, around 74% seen once, with over 12% in the top ten. Trimming took 2 bases from V and 7 from J, leaving 9 bases between them. The CDR3 sequence is 13 residues long. Germline loops: CDR1 MNHEY, CDR2 SMNVEV (reference sequence). Input material: PBMCs. The sequence derives from a woman in her seventies in good health and CMV-seropositive. The chain combines TRBV27 with TRBJ1-5; TRBD1 is a possible D gene (5 bases). CDR3 amino acids: CASSLTGRQPQHF. CDR3 nucleotides: TGTGCCAGCAGTTTAACAGGACGGCAGCCCCAGCATTTT.